Each of the 17 T cell receptor beta chains below was sequenced from the same sample in a study of blood T cell repertoires in COVID-19. The protocol was immunoSEQ multiplex PCR, while the TCRdb copy is restricted to in-frame clones and leaves out a portion. The sample includes roughly 230,000 clones, roughly 84% seen only once; the top ten take about 4.2%. Source material: peripheral blood. The receptors were gathered from a middle-aged man with active or convalescent COVID-19.

This clone came up once. This sequence joins TRBV25-1 and TRBJ2-1; a weak D match, TRBD1 (6 bases). The germline V and J ends were trimmed by 4 bases and 9 bases, with 13 bases remaining between them. The CDR3 has 13 amino acids. CDR1 and CDR2 from the germline V gene are MGHDK and SYGVNS. CDR3 coding DNA: TGTGCCAGCAGTGGGATCACAGGGAGTGAGCAGTTCTTC. It is translated as CASSGITGSEQFF. The full variable domain, completed using reference TRBV25-1 and TRBJ2-1, is EADIYQTPRYLVIGTGKKITLECSQTMGHDKMYWYQQDPGMELHLIHYSYGVNSTEKGDLSSESTVSRIRTEHFPLTLESARPSHTSQYLCASSGITGSEQFFGPGTRLTVL.

The rearrangement joins TRBV2 to TRBJ1-5; tentatively, D is TRBD1 (6 bases). Germline lookup yields CDR1 SNHLY and CDR2 FYNNEI. Trimming left V 4 bases short and J 2 bases short, with 12 bases between. The CDR3 contains 15 residues. The CDR3 is CASSVQGMGNQPQHF. CDR3 nucleotides: TGTGCCAGCAGTGTACAGGGTATGGGCAATCAGCCCCAGCATTTT.

The CDR3 bases are TGCGCCAGCAGTGAGTGCCGGGGTCTAGGACAGGAACGTACGTGGGGCTACACCTTC. Translating gives CASSECRGLGQERTWGYTF. The V call is TRBV10-1, the J call TRBJ1-2, with 7 bases matching TRBD1. The CDR3 loop spans 19 amino acids. The germline V gene has CDR1 WNHNN and CDR2 SYGVQD (reference sequence). V was pared by 1 base and J by 8 bases, with 22 bases of the junction left unmatched.

The chain is built from TRBV10-3 and TRBJ1-2; a possible D gene is TRBD1 (5 bases). CDR1 ENHRY and CDR2 SYGVKD come from the germline V gene. V was cut by 9 bases and J by 1 base, with 24 bases left in between. This CDR3 contains 17 residues. Here the CDR3 DNA reads TGTGCCATACGGGCGAAGGCCAGGGAAGGGGATAACTATGGCTACACCTTC. As protein: CAIRAKAREGDNYGYTF.

This chain joins TRBV28 and TRBJ1-3; D is uncertain. This CDR3 contains 14 residues. The V end was cut by 4 bases, the J end by 8 bases, with 15 bases between. CDR1 and CDR2 (germline): MDHEN, SYDVKM. CDR3 nucleotides: TGTGCCAGCAGTTCCCAGGTCATGCGCGACACCATATATTTT. Protein product: CASSSQVMRDTIYF. Complete variable domain (other parts from reference TRBV28 and TRBJ1-3): DVKVTQSSRYLVKRTGEKVFLECVQDMDHENMFWYRQDPGLGLRLIYFSYDVKMKEKGDIPEGYSVSREKKERFSLILESASTNQTSMYLCASSSQVMRDTIYFGEGSWLTVV.

V and J are TRBV29-1 and TRBJ1-1, with 8 bases fitting TRBD1. J gave up 8 bases and V 6 bases, and 11 bases lay outside the gene matches. The germline CDR1 and CDR2 sequences are SQVTM and ANQGSEA. The CDR3 runs to 13 residues. CDR3 loop: CSVSRDRFGEAFF. The CDR3 coding sequence is TGCAGCGTCAGCCGGGACAGGTTCGGGGAAGCTTTCTTT.

V usage is TRBV30 and J usage is TRBJ2-2, with D unresolved. The germline V gene has CDR1 GTSNPN and CDR2 SVGIG (reference sequence). The CDR3 is 16 residues long. Trimming shortened V by 2 bases and J by 8 bases, and 21 bases separated the two germline ends. In nucleotides, the CDR3 is TGTGCCTGGAGTACCGAGGAGAGATCTTATGTAGGGGAGCTGTTTTTT. Residues: CAWSTEERSYVGELFF.

This chain connects TRBV9 to TRBJ1-2; 10 bases line up with TRBD1. The V gene's germline CDR1 is SGDLS and CDR2 YYNGEE. The CDR3 totals 15 residues. The V and J ends lost 0 bases and 8 bases, in that order; junction bases with no gene match: 7. Here the CDR3 reads CASSVAGDRGGGYTF. The CDR3 nucleotides read TGTGCCAGCAGCGTAGCTGGGGACAGGGGAGGCGGCTACACCTTC.

CDR3 in DNA: TGTGCCAGCGGGGGGTATGCTAGGGAGACCCAGTACTTC. Residues: CASGGYARETQYF. This sequence joins TRBV6-5 and TRBJ2-5, with a possible D match to TRBD2 (6 bases). The V and J ends lost 8 bases and 5 bases respectively, with 15 bases between them. This CDR3 has 13 residues. Germline loops: CDR1 MNHEY, CDR2 SVGAGI.

The V and J genes are TRBV14 and TRBJ2-1, with D tentatively TRBD1 (6 bases). The germline V and J ends were trimmed by 5 bases and 4 bases, with 12 bases remaining between them. The CDR3 runs 14 residues. Germline loops: CDR1 SGHDN, CDR2 FVKESK. CDR3: CASSNRDTYNEQFF. CDR3 bases: TGTGCCAGCAGCAACCGGGACACTTACAATGAGCAGTTCTTC.

The chain is built from TRBV5-6 and TRBJ1-2; 8 positions match TRBD1. Germline CDR1 is SGHDT and CDR2 is YYEEEE. The CDR3 is 14 amino acids. The V and J ends lost 0 bases and 7 bases, in that order; junction bases with no gene match: 5. The CDR3: CASSLGQGAFGYTF. CDR3 bases: TGTGCCAGCAGCTTGGGTCAGGGGGCTTTTGGCTACACCTTC.

This chain joins TRBV4-1 and TRBJ2-7; a possible D gene is TRBD2 (6 bases). The CDR3 extends over 15 amino acids. Trimming took off 2 bases at V and 3 bases at J, with 14 bases between the two ends. The germline V gene has CDR1 MGHRA and CDR2 YSYEKL. The DNA for the CDR3 is TGCGCCAGCAGCCAACTTTACCCCGGGAGCTACGAGCAGTACTTC. Translating gives CASSQLYPGSYEQYF.

The chain is built from TRBV7-9 and TRBJ1-2; D is possibly TRBD1 (5 bases). This CDR3 spans 18 amino acids. V gave up 5 bases and J gave up 1 base, with 23 bases separating them. In germline, CDR1 is SEHNR, CDR2 FQNEAQ (reference sequence). CDR3 loop: CASSPEGRIADGNYGYTF. In DNA form, the CDR3 reads TGTGCCAGCAGCCCGGAGGGACGAATCGCTGACGGTAACTATGGCTACACCTTC.

The V gene is TRBV4-3, the J gene TRBJ2-7, with a possible D match to TRBD1 (6 bases). Germline values: CDR1 LGHNA, CDR2 YSLEER. CDR3 length: 15 residues. V dropped 1 base and J dropped 2 bases, with 12 bases sitting between them. CDR3 amino acids: CASSQAQGLPYEQYF. DNA of the CDR3: TGCGCCAGCAGCCAAGCCCAGGGGCTTCCCTACGAGCAGTACTTC.

This chain uses TRBV27 with TRBJ2-7; 7 nucleotides line up with TRBD2. This CDR3 has 18 residues. Germline V gene data show CDR1 as MNHEY and CDR2 as SMNVEV (reference sequence). V lost 5 bases, J lost 0 bases, and 16 bases stayed unmatched. Here the CDR3 reads CASSTARGGGGSSYEQYF. The DNA for the CDR3 is TGTGCCAGCAGTACCGCTAGGGGCGGGGGAGGAAGCTCCTACGAGCAGTACTTC.

The gene calls are TRBV18 and TRBJ1-1; TRBD1 is a possible D gene (6 bases). The CDR3 contains 13 residues. Trimming took off 4 bases at V and 4 bases at J, with 10 bases between the two ends. The germline V gene has CDR1 KGHSH and CDR2 LQKENI. CDR3 amino acids: CASSLQGGTEAFF. The CDR3, as DNA: TGTGCCAGCTCACTACAGGGCGGCACTGAAGCTTTCTTT.

This clone has more than one count but fewer than ten. The chain couples TRBV5-1 to TRBJ1-5, with D possibly TRBD1 on 6 matching bases. The CDR3 loop spans 14 amino acids. Per the germline V gene, CDR1 is SGHRS and CDR2 is YFSETQ. V lost 4 bases, J lost 4 bases, and 12 bases lay in between. CDR3 bases: TGCGCCAGCAGCCTAGGACAGCCAAATCAGCCCCAGCATTTT. Amino acids: CASSLGQPNQPQHF.